This TCR beta chain was retrieved from a study of CD8 T cells in ankylosing spondylitis. Findings of the study overall: Clones that were linked to disease were CD8+ and were relatively rare in peripheral blood. Seemingly characteristic of ankylosing spondylitis blood was a TCR beta motif consisting of 7 or 8 highly homologous variants.

This clonotype has ten or more counts. Its antigen is unknown. Each TCR beta library was made by quantitative 5'-RACE that incorporated molecular barcodes. Via MiXCR, TCRdb re-called the 5' RACE reads, giving one row per CDR3 protein. The sample holds around 430,000 distinct CDR3 sequences; more than 15% are singletons and the top ten take about 0.94%. V lost 4 bases, J lost 5 bases, and 13 bases lay in between. This CDR3 region has 14 residues. CDR1 and CDR2 from the germline V gene are LGHNA and YNFKEQ. This receptor was taken from a male donor with ankylosing spondylitis. The sequencing sample was made of blood, either unsorted or a sorted T cell fraction (not recorded which). J is TRBJ2-3 and V is TRBV4-2; either TRBD1 or TRBD2 may fit D (5 bases each). CDR3 coding DNA: TGTGCCAGCAGCCGGGGGACCAAAAGAGATACGCAGTATTTT. It specifies CASSRGTKRDTQYF.